Reported below is one T cell receptor beta chain. Its specificity is unknown. The source of the sample is a study of OX40 agonist ivuxolimab in advanced cancers. Patients were ruled out by autoimmune disease history or systemic immunosuppression. With 4 bases removed from V and 4 bases from J, the gap between germline ends came to 8 bases. The germline CDR1 and CDR2 sequences are SGHNT and YYREEE (reference sequence). The CDR3 length is 13 residues. General study findings and limits: Among the lowest peripheral clonal expansion occurred in 0.1-3.0 mg/kg partial responders.

Assay used: immunoSEQ multiplex PCR; TCRdb lists only in-frame clones, some missing. The sample yields 6,800 or so clones, about 70% seen once. The sequencing used CD4+ or CD8+ T cells sorted from blood, collected in a trial of the OX40 agonist ivuxolimab. This rearrangement joins TRBV5-4 to TRBJ2-2; unclear D gene. This receptor was identified in an adult with an advanced solid tumor such as melanoma, head and neck, liver or kidney cancer. Here the CDR3 reads CASSPGGTGELFF. For the CDR3, the DNA is TGTGCCAGCAGCCCGGGTGGCACCGGGGAGCTGTTTTTT.